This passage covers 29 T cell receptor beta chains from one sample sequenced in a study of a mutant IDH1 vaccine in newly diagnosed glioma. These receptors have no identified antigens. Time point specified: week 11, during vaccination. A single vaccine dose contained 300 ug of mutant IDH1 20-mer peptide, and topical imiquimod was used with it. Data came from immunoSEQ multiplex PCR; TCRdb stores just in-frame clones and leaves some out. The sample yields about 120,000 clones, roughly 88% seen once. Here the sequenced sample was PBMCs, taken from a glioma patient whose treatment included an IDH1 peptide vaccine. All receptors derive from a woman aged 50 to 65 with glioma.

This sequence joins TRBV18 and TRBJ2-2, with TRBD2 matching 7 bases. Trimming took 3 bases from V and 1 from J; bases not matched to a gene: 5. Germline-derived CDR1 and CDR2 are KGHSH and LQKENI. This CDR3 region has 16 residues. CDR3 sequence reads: CASSPLAGRNTGELFF. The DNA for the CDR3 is TGTGCCAGCTCACCTTTAGCGGGCCGGAACACCGGGGAGCTGTTTTTT.

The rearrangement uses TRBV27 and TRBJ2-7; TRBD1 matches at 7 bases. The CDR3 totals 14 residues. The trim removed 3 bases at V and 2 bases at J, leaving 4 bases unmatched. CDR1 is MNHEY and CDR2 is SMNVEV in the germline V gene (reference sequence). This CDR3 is CASSFYRGPYEQYF. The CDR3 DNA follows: TGTGCCAGCAGTTTCTACAGGGGTCCCTACGAGCAGTACTTC.

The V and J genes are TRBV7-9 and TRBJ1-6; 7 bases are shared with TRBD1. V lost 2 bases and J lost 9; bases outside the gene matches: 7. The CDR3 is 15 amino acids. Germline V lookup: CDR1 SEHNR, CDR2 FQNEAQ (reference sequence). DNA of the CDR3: TGTGCCAGCAGCTTACAACAGGGGCCTGTTTCACCCCTCCACTTT. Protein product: CASSLQQGPVSPLHF. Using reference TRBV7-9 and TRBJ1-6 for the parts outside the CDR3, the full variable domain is DTGVSQNPRHKITKRGQNVTFRCDPISEHNRLYWYRQTLGQGPEFLTYFQNEAQLEKSRLLSDRFSAERPKGSFSTLEIQRTEQGDSAMYLCASSLQQGPVSPLHFGNGTRLTVT.

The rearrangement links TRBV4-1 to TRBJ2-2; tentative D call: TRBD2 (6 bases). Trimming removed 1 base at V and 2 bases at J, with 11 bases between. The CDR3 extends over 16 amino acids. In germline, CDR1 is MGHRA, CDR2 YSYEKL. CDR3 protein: CASSQGGLLNTGELFF. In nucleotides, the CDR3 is TGCGCCAGCAGCCAAGGGGGACTCCTAAACACCGGGGAGCTGTTTTTT.

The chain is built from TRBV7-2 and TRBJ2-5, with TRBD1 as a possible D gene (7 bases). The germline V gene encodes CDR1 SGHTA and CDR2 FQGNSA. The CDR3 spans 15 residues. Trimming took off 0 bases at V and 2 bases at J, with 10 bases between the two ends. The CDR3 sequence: CASSLAGGQQETQYF. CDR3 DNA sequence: TGTGCCAGCAGCTTAGCGGGGGGACAGCAAGAGACCCAGTACTTC.

The CDR3 sequence is CASSIFQGPQHF. CDR3 in DNA: TGTGCCAGCAGTATTTTTCAGGGGCCCCAGCATTTT. This sequence joins TRBV28 and TRBJ1-5, with a possible D match to TRBD1 (5 bases). The CDR3 covers 12 residues. The germline CDR1 and CDR2 sequences are MDHEN and SYDVKM. V shed 5 bases and J shed 9 bases, with 11 bases lying between them.

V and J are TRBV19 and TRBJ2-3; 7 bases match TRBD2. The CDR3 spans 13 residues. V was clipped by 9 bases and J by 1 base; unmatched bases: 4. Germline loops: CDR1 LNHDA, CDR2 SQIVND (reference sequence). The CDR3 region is CASGRSGTDTQYF. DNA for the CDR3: TGTGCCAGCGGGAGGTCAGGCACAGATACGCAGTATTTT.

CDR3 loop: CASTQQGVSTDTQYF. The CDR3 DNA is TGTGCCAGCACCCAACAGGGCGTTAGCACAGATACGCAGTATTTT. V is TRBV7-8 and J is TRBJ2-3, with a tentative D call TRBD1 (6 bases). CDR1 is SGHVS and CDR2 is FQNEAQ in the germline V gene. This CDR3 spans 15 amino acids. Trimming left V 7 bases short and J 0 bases short, with 14 bases between.

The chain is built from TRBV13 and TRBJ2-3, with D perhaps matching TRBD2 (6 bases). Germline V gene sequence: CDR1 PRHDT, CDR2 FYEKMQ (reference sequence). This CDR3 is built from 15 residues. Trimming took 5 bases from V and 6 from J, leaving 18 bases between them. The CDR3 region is CASSEEGTRGDTQYF. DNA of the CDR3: TGTGCCAGCAGCGAGGAGGGGACCCGGGGGGATACGCAGTATTTT.

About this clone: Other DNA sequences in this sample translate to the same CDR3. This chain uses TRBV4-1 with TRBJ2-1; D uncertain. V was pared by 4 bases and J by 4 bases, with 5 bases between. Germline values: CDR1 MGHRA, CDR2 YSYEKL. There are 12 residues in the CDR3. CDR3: CASSRPYNEQFF. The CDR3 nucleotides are TGCGCCAGCAGCCGGCCTTACAATGAGCAGTTCTTC.

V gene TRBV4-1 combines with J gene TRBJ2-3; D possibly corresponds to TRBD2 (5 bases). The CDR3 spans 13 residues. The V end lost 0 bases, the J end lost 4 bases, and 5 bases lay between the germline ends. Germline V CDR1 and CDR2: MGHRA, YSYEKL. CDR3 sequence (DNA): TGCGCCAGCAGCCAAGAGAGGGCAGATACGCAGTATTTT. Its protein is CASSQERADTQYF.

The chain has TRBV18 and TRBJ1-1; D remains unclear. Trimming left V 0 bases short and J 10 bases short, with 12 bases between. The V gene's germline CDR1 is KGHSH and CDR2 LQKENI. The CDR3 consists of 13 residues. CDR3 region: CASSPPTALGAFF. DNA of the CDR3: TGTGCCAGCTCACCACCGACTGCTCTCGGAGCTTTCTTT.

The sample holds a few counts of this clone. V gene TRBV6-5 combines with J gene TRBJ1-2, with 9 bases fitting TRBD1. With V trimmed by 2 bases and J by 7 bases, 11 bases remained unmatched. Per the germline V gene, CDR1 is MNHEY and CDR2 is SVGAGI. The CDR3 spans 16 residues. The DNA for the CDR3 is TGTGCCAGCAGTTACGTACCCACAGGGGGCGCGGGTGGCTACACCTTC. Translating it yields CASSYVPTGGAGGYTF.

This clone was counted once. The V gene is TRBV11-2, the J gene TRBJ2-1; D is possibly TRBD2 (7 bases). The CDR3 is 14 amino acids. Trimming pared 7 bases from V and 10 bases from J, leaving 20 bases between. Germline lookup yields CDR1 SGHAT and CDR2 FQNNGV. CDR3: CASTRGPLAAEQFF. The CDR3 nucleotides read TGTGCCAGCACCCGGGGGCCCCTAGCGGCAGAGCAGTTCTTC.

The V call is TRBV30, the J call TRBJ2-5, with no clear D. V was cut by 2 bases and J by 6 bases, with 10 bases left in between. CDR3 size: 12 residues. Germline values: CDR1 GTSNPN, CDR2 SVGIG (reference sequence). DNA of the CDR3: TGTGCCTGGAGTACCGGCGCAAAGACCCAGTACTTC. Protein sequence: CAWSTGAKTQYF.

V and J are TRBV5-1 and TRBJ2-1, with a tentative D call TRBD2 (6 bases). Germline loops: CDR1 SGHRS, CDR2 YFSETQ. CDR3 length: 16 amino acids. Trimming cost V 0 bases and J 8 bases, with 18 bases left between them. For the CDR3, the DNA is TGCGCCAGCAGCTTGGTGGGCGGGATGCCCTCGGATGAGCAGTTCTTC. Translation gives CASSLVGGMPSDEQFF. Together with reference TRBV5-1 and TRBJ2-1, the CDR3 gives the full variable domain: KAGVTQTPRYLIKTRGQQVTLSCSPISGHRSVSWYQQTPGQGLQFLFEYFSETQRNKGNFPGRFSGRQFSNSRSEMNVSTLELGDSALYLCASSLVGGMPSDEQFFGPGTRLTVL.

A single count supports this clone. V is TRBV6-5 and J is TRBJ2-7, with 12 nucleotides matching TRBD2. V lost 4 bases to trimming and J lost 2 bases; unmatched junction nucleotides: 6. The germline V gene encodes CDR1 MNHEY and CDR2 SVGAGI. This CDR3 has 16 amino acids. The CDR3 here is CASSSGLAGSTYEQYF. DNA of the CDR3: TGTGCCAGCAGTTCCGGACTAGCGGGATCAACCTACGAGCAGTACTTC.

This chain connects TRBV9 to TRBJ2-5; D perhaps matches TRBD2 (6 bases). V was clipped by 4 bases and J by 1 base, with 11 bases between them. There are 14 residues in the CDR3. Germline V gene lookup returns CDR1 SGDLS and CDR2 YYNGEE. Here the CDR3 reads CASSRPGAQETQYF. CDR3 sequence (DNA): TGTGCCAGCAGCCGCCCGGGAGCCCAAGAGACCCAGTACTTC.

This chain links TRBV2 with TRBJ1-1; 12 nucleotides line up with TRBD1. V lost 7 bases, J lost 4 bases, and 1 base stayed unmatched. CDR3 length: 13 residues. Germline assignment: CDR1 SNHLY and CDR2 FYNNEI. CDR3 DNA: TGTGCCAGCAAGGGACAGGGGGCCACTGAAGCTTTCTTT. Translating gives CASKGQGATEAFF.

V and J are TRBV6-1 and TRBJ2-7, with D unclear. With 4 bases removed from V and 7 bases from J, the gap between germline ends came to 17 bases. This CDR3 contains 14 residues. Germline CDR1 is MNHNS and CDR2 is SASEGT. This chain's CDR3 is CASSARIPPEEQYF. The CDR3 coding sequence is TGTGCCAGCAGTGCCCGAATACCGCCGGAGGAGCAGTACTTC.

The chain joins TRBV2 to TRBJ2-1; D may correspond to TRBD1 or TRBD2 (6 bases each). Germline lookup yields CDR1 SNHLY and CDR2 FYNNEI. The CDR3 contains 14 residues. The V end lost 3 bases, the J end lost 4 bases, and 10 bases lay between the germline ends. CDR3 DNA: TGTGCCAGCAGTGAGGGGGGCCAGTACAATGAGCAGTTCTTC. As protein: CASSEGGQYNEQFF.

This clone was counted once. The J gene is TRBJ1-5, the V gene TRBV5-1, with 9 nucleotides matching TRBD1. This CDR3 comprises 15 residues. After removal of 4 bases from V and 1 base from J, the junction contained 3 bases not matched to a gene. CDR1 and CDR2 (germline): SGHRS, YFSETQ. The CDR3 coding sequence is TGCGCCAGCAGCGAAGGGACAGGGAGCAATCAGCCCCAGCATTTT. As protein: CASSEGTGSNQPQHF.

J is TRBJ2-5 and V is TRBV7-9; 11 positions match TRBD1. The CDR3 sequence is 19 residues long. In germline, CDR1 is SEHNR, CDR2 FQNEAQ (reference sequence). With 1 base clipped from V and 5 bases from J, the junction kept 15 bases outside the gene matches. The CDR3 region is CASSLGTGGSQLYGETQYF. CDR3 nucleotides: TGTGCCAGCAGCTTAGGGACAGGGGGCTCCCAACTATACGGGGAGACCCAGTACTTC.

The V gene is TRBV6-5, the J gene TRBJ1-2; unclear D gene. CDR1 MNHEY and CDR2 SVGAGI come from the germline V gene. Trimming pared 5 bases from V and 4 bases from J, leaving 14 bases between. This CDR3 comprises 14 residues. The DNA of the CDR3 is TGTGCCAGCAGTAAGAAGTATCCAGGCTATGGCTACACCTTC. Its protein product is CASSKKYPGYGYTF.

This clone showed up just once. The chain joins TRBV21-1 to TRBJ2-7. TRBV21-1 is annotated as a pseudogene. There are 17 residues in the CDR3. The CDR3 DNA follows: TGTGCCAGCAACTCAAAGCCGGGCGTTTCGGTTAGGGACGAGCAGTACTTC. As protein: CASNSKPGVSVRDEQYF.

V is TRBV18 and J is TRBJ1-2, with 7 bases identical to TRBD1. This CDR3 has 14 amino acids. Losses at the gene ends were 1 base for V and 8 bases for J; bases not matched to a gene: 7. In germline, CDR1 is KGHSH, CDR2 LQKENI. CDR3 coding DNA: TGTGCCAGCTCACCACGGGACAGTGGGTTCGGCTACACCTTC. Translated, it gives CASSPRDSGFGYTF.

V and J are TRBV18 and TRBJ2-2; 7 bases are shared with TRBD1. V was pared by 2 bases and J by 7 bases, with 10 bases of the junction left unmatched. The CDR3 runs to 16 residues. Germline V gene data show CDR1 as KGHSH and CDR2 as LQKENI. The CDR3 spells CASSPRQGDALGELFF. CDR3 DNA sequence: TGTGCCAGCTCACCAAGACAGGGCGATGCCCTCGGGGAGCTGTTTTTT. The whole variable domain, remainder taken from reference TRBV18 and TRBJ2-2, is NAGVMQNPRHLVRRRGQEARLRCSPMKGHSHVYWYRQLPEEGLKFMVYLQKENIIDESGMPKERFSAEFPKEGPSILRIQQVVRGDSAAYFCASSPRQGDALGELFFGEGSRLTVL.

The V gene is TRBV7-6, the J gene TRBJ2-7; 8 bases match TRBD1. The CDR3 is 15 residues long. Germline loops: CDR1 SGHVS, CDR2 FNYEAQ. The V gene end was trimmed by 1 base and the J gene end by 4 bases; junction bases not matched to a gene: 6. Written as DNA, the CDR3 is TGTGCCAGCAGCTTAGGACAGGGGATAAATTACGAGCAGTACTTC. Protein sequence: CASSLGQGINYEQYF.

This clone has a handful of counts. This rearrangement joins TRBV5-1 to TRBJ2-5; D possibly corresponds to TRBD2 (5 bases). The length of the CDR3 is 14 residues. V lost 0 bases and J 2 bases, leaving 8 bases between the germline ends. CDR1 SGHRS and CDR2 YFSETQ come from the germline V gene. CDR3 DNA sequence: TGCGCCAGCAGCTTGGGGACTTCTCAAGAGACCCAGTACTTC. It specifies CASSLGTSQETQYF.